The table lists the clone carrying this T cell receptor beta chain with many counts. Its antigen is still unknown. The germline V gene has CDR1 SGHNT and CDR2 YENEEA. CDR3 length equals 14 residues. With 9 bases removed from V and 5 bases from J, the gap between germline ends came to 20 bases. This specimen comes from a study of T cells in Graves' hyperthyroidism and ophthalmopathy. Study information: Staff took peripheral blood when the initial diagnosis was made, before any treatment began.

Amplification of TCR beta CDR3 regions was performed using RNA transcripts as template. HTBI primers were the set used in a first-round RT-PCR of the TCR CDR3. MiXCR was run by TCRdb on the multiplex PCR reads, yielding one entry per CDR3 protein. The repertoire consists of about 400,000 distinct CDR3 sequences, with around 15% occurring once and the leading ten covering over 25%. Findings and limits, study-wide: Within blood appeared most thyroid clonotypes that had expanded above 0.001. By a 13 V-J model, ophthalmopathy was set apart from stable hyperthyroidism.

This chain joins TRBV11-3 and TRBJ2-7, with D perhaps matching TRBD1 (6 bases). The receptor was isolated from a man in his forties or fifties with Graves' ophthalmopathy. Specimen: blood. Here the CDR3 reads CASSPTGTVHEQYF. Written as DNA, the CDR3 is TGTGCCAGTTCTCCGACAGGAACCGTCCACGAGCAGTACTTC.